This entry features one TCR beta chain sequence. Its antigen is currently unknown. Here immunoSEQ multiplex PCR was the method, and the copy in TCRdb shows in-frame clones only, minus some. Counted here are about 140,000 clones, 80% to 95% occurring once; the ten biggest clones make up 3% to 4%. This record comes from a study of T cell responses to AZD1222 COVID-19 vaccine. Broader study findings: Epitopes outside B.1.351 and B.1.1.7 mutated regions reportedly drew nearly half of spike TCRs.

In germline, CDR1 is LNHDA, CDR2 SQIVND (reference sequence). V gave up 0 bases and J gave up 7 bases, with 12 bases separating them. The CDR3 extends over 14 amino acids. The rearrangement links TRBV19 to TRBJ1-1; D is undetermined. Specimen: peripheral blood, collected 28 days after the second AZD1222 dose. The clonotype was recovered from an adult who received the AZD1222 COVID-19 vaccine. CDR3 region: CASSIDGGRYEAFF. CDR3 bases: TGTGCCAGTAGTATAGATGGTGGAAGGTATGAAGCTTTCTTT.